This TCR beta chain originates from a study of CD8+ T cells in alopecia areata. Looking at the study overall: Tofacitinib was taken orally by treated patients, and the dose was 5 to 10 mg twice daily.

Points from the study as a whole: Clonality exceeded that of normal scalp in lesional scalp, most notably in alopecia totalis/universalis.

Isolation of CD4+ and CD8+ T cells from PBMCs was achieved by sorting. Extracted from the samples, RNA was reverse transcribed into cDNA to serve as the sequencing template. Sequenced by immunoSEQ multiplex PCR; TCRdb stores in-frame clones only, minus some. The data contain more than 200,000 clones, under 80% of them singletons. As to this clone: Its antigen is currently unknown.

The source of this sequence is a human donor with alopecia areata. Sequences were derived from CD4+ T cells sorted from blood, sampled at week 0.

CDR3 sequence: CASSYSSGKNEKLFF. DNA for the CDR3: TGTGCCAGCAGTTACTCGTCAGGGAAAAATGAAAAACTGTTTTTT. The V gene is TRBV6-5, the J gene TRBJ1-4, with D possibly matching TRBD1 (5 bases). The length of the CDR3 is 15 residues. CDR1 and CDR2 from the germline V gene are MNHEY and SVGAGI. V shed 0 bases and J shed 5 bases, with 10 bases lying between them.